The TCR beta chain described here comes from a study of blood T cell repertoires in COVID-19. As for the study in general: Acute and convalescent COVID-19 samples came from the United States, Italy and Spain. The analysed material was cDNA or gDNA that came from T cells, B-cell-depleted T cells, or PBMCs.

Here immunoSEQ multiplex PCR was the method, and the copy in TCRdb shows in-frame clones only, minus some. The sample has around 27,000 clones, about 80% seen once. Looked up from germline, CDR1 is LGHDT and CDR2 is YNNKEL (reference sequence). The germline V and J ends were trimmed by 0 bases and 10 bases, with 9 bases remaining between them. CDR3 size: 12 residues. The rearrangement joins TRBV3-1 (or the pseudogene TRBV3-2) to TRBJ1-1, with D maybe TRBD1 (5 bases). This TCR was recovered from a man between 70 and 80 years old with active COVID-19. Sequenced sample: peripheral blood. The CDR3 is CASSQETQGAFF. In DNA, the CDR3 is TGTGCCAGCAGCCAAGAGACCCAGGGAGCTTTCTTT.